This T cell receptor (beta chain) was documented in a study of blood T cell repertoires in COVID-19. Study as a whole: COVID-19 samples collected from the United States, Italy and Spain covered acute and convalescent phases. Sources were T cells, B-cell-depleted T cells, or PBMCs; the material itself was cDNA or gDNA.

V was trimmed by 4 bases and J by 4 bases, leaving 20 bases between them. The length of the CDR3 is 16 residues. Looked up from germline, CDR1 is GTSNPN and CDR2 is SVGIG (reference sequence). In the authors' methods: Reference gene primer amplification in the assay estimated nucleated cell counts. Repertoires were generated with immunoSEQ multiplex PCR, while TCRdb's copy carries only in-frame clones and drops some. V and J calls and clone size follow that table, whereas D and trimming were derived from the DNA. The profile shows roughly 200,000 clones, 76% of them singletons. The sequenced sample was peripheral blood. The chain carries TRBV30 and TRBJ1-3, with a weak D call TRBD1 (5 bases). This TCR was recovered from a woman in her 50s with active or convalescent COVID-19. The CDR3: CAWTGGRPIAGNTIYF. CDR3 nucleotides: TGTGCCTGGACCGGGGGACGCCCTATAGCCGGAAACACCATATATTTT.